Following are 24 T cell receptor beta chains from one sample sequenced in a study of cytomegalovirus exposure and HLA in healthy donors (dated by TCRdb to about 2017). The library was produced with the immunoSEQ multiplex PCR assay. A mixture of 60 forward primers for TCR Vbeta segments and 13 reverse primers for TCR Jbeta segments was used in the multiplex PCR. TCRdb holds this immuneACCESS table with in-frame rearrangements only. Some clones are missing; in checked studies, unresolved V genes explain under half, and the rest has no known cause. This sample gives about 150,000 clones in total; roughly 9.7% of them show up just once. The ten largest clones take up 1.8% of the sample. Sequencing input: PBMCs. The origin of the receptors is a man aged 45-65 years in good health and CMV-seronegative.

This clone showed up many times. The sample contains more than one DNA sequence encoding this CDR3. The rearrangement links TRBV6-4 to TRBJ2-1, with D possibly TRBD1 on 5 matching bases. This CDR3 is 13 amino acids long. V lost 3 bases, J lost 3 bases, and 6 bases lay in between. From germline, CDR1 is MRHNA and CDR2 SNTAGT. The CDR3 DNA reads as TGTGCCAGCAGTGATACAGGCTACAATGAGCAGTTCTTC. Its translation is CASSDTGYNEQFF.

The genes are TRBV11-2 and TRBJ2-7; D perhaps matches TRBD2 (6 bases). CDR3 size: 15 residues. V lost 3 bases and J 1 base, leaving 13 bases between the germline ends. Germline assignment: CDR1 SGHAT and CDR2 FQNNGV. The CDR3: CASSLEGTWSYEQYF. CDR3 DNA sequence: TGTGCCAGCAGCTTGGAGGGCACATGGTCCTACGAGCAGTACTTC.

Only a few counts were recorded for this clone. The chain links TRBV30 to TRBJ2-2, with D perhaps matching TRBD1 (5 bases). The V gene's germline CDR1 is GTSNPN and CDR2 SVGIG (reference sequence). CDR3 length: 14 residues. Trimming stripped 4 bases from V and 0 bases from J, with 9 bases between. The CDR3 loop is CAWKNRTNTGELFF. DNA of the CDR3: TGTGCCTGGAAAAACAGGACGAACACCGGGGAGCTGTTTTTT. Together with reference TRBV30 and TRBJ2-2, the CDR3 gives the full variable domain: SQTIHQWPATLVQPVGSPLSLECTVEGTSNPNLYWYRQAAGRGLQLLFYSVGIGQISSEVPQNLSASRPQDRQFILSSKKLLLSDSGFYLCAWKNRTNTGELFFGEGSRLTVL.

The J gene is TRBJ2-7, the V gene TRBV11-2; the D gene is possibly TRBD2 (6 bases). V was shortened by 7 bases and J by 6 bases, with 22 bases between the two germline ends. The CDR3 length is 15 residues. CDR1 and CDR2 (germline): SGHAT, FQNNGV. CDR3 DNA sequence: TGTGCCAGCAATTCTGTAGGCGACAGCGGGTCCGAGCAGTACTTC. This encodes CASNSVGDSGSEQYF.

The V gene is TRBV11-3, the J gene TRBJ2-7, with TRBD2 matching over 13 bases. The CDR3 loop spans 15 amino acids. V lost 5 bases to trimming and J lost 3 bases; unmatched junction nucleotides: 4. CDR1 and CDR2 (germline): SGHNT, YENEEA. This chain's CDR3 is CASSRTSGGGYEQYF. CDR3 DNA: TGTGCCAGCAGCCGTACTAGCGGGGGGGGCTACGAGCAGTACTTC. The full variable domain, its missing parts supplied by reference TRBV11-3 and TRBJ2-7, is EAGVVQSPRYKIIEKKQPVAFWCNPISGHNTLYWYLQNLGQGPELLIRYENEEAVDDSQLPKDRFSAERLKGVDSTLKIQPAELGDSAVYLCASSRTSGGGYEQYFGPGTRLTVT.

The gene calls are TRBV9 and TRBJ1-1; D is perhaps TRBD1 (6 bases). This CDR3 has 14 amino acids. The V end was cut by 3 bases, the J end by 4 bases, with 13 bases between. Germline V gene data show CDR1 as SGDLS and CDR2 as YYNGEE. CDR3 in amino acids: CASSASGAGTEAFF. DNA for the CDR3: TGTGCCAGCAGCGCCTCAGGGGCAGGCACTGAAGCTTTCTTT.

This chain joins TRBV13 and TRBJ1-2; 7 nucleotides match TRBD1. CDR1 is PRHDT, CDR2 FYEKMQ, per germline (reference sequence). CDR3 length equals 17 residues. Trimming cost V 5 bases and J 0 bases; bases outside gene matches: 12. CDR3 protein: CASSPSPGTESNYGYTF. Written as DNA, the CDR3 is TGTGCCAGCAGCCCGAGCCCCGGGACAGAGTCTAACTATGGCTACACCTTC.

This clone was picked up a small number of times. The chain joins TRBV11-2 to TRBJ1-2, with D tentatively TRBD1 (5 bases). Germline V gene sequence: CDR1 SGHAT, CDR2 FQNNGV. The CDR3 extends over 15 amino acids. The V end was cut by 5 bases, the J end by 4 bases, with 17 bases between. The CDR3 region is CASSRERGRSYGYTF. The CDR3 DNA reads TGTGCCAGCAGCCGGGAGAGGGGCAGGAGCTATGGCTACACCTTC. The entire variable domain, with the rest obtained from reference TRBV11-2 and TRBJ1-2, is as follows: EAGVAQSPRYKIIEKRQSVAFWCNPISGHATLYWYQQILGQGPKLLIQFQNNGVVDDSQLPKDRFSAERLKGVDSTLKIQPAKLEDSAVYLCASSRERGRSYGYTFGSGTRLTVV.

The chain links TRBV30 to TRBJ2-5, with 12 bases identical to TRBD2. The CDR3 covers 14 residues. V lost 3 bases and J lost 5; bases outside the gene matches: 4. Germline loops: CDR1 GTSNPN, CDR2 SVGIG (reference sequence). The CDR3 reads CAWRLAGGWETQYF. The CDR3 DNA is TGTGCCTGGAGACTAGCGGGGGGCTGGGAGACCCAGTACTTC.

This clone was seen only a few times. The CDR3 loop reads CASSLAGSTDTQYF. For the CDR3, the DNA is TGTGCCAGCAGTCTAGCGGGGAGCACAGATACGCAGTATTTT. This rearrangement joins TRBV6-1 to TRBJ2-3; 9 bases line up with TRBD2. The CDR3 extends over 14 amino acids. V trimming: 5 bases; J trimming: 0 bases; junction bases outside the gene matches: 0. Germline V gives CDR1 MNHNS, CDR2 SASEGT.

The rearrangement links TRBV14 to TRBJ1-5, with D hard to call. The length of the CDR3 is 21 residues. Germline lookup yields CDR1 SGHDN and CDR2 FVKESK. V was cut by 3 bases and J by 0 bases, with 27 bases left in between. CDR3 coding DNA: TGTGCCAGCAGCCAGAGCTTTTGGGCGAGTGGTAGGACTAATAGCAATCAGCCCCAGCATTTT. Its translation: CASSQSFWASGRTNSNQPQHF.

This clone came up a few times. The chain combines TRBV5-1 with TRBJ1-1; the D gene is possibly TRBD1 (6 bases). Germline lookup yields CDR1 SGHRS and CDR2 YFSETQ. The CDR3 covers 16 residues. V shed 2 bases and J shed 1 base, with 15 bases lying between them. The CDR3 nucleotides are TGCGCCAGCAGCTTAATTGCGGGGGGGCCGAACACTGAAGCTTTCTTT. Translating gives CASSLIAGGPNTEAFF.

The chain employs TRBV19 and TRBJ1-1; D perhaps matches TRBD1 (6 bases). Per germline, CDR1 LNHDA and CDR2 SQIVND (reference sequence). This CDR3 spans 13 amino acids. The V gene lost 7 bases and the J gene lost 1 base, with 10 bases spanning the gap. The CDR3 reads CASKTDRNTEAFF. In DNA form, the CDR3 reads TGTGCCAGTAAAACGGACAGGAACACTGAAGCTTTCTTT.

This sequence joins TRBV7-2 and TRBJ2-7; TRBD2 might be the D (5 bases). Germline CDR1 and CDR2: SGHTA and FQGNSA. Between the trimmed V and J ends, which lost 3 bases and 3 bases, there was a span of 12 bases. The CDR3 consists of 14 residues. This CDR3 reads CASSLDLARYEQYF. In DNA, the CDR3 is TGTGCCAGCAGCTTGGACCTAGCTCGCTACGAGCAGTACTTC.

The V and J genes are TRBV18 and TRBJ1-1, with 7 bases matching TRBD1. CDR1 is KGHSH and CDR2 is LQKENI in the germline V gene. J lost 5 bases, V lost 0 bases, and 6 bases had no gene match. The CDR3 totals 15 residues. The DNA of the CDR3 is TGTGCCAGCTCACCACCCGACAGGGAGAGGACTGAAGCTTTCTTT. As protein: CASSPPDRERTEAFF.

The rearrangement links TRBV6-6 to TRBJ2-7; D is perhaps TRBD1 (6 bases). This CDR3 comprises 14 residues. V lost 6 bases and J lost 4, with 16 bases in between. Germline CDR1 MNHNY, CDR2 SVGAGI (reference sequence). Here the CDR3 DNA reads TGTGCCAGCAGCCTACTACAGGGCGGGTACGAGCAGTACTTC. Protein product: CASSLLQGGYEQYF.

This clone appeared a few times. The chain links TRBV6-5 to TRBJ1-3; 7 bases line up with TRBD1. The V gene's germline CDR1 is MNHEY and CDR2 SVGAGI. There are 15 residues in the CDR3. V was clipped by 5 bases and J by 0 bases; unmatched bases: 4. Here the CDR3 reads CASSRGQISGNTIYF. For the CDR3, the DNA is TGTGCCAGCAGTAGGGGACAGATCTCTGGAAACACCATATATTTT.

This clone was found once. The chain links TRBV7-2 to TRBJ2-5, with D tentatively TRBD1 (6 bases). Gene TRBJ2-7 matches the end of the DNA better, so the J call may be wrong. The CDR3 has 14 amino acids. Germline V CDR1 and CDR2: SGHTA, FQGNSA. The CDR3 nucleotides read TGTGCCAGCAGCTTAGCGGACAGCACCTACGAGCAGTACTTC. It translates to CASSLADSTYEQYF.

In nucleotides, the CDR3 is TGTGCCAGCAGTTTGGCGGCTAGCGGAAACAGGGAGCAGTTCTTC. Its translation: CASSLAASGNREQFF. The chain employs TRBV28 and TRBJ2-1, with 7 nucleotides matching TRBD2. This CDR3 spans 15 amino acids. V lost 3 bases and J lost 10; bases outside the gene matches: 12. CDR1 and CDR2 (germline): MDHEN, SYDVKM.

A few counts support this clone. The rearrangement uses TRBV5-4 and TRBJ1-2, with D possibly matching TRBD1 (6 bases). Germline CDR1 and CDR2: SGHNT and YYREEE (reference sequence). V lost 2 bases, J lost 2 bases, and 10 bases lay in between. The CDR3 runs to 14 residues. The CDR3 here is CASSFRGGNYGYTF. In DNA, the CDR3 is TGTGCCAGCAGCTTCAGGGGTGGGAACTATGGCTACACCTTC. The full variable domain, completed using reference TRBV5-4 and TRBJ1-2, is ETGVTQSPTHLIKTRGQQVTLRCSSQSGHNTVSWYQQALGQGPQFIFQYYREEENGRGNFPPRFSGLQFPNYSSELNVNALELDDSALYLCASSFRGGNYGYTFGSGTRLTVV.

For the CDR3, the DNA is TGCGCCAGCTCAAGGCTAGCGGGAGGCAATGAGCAGTTCTTC. Its translation: CASSRLAGGNEQFF. V is TRBV10-1 and J is TRBJ2-1, with 11 bases aligning to TRBD2. The V and J ends lost 8 bases and 6 bases, in that order; junction bases with no gene match: 6. The CDR3 sequence is 14 residues long. The V gene's germline CDR1 is WNHNN and CDR2 SYGVQD (reference sequence).

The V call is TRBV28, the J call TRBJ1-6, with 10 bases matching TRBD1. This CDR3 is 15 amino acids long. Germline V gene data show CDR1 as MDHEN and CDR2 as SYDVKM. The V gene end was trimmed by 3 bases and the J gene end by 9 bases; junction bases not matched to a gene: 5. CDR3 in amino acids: CASSLRRTGGSPLHF. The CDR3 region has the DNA TGTGCCAGCAGTTTGAGGAGGACAGGGGGTTCACCCCTCCACTTT.

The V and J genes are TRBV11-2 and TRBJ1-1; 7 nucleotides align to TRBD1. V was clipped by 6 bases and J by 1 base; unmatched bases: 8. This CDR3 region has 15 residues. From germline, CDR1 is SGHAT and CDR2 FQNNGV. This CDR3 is CASRNSGQRNTEAFF. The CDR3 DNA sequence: TGTGCCAGCAGGAATTCGGGACAGAGGAACACTGAAGCTTTCTTT.

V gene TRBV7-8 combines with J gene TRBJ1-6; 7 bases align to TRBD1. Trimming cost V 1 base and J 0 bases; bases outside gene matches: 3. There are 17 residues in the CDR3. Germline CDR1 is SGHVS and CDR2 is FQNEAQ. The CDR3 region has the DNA TGTGCCAGCAGCTTAGTCCCAGGGGGCTCCTATAATTCACCCCTCCACTTT. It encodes CASSLVPGGSYNSPLHF. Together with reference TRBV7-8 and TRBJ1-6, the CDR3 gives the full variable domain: GAGVSQSPRYKVAKRGQDVALRCDPISGHVSLFWYQQALGQGPEFLTYFQNEAQLDKSGLPSDRFFAERPEGSVSTLKIQRTQQEDSAVYLCASSLVPGGSYNSPLHFGNGTRLTVT.